This TCR beta chain came from a study of OX40 agonist ivuxolimab in advanced cancers. As for the study more broadly: Ivuxolimab was an agonistic, fully human IgG2 monoclonal antibody directed against OX40 (CD134), a costimulatory receptor. The paper describes the monotherapy dose-escalation part (N of about 47 patients) of the phase I trial of ivuxolimab. The purpose of peripheral TCRbeta sequencing was to test whether ivuxolimab changed TCR sequence diversity and led to clonal T-cell expansion. Of the roughly 51 patients in dose escalation, 19 had hepatocellular carcinoma, some 15 had melanoma, 9 had renal cell carcinoma and 9 had head and neck cancer. In the dose-escalation cohort, approximately 80% of patients were male, and the mean age was 60 years with a range of roughly 23 to 90. Intravenous ivuxolimab was administered to patients every 2 weeks at six dose levels: 0.01, 0.1, 0.3, 1.5, 3 and 10 mg/kg. Partial responses were achieved by three dose-escalation patients, of whom one had hepatocellular carcinoma and two had cutaneous melanoma. Patients were allowed to have had prior anti-PD-1, anti-PD-L1 or anti-CTLA-4 therapy, and approximately 41% of the dose-escalation patients had previously received checkpoint inhibitors. The investigation overall reported the following: At doses of 0.1 to 3.0 mg/kg, clonal expansion of both CD4+ and CD8+ T cells in blood was seen between baseline and week 6. After ivuxolimab, more expanded clones were found on average in CD8+ T cells than in CD4+ T cells. In the 0.1-3.0 mg/kg groups, partial responders were among the patients with the lowest normalized peripheral clonal expansion, particularly in CD8+ T cells. Antigen specificity was not determined for the clonally expanded peripheral T cells. Low levels of normalized T-cell clonal expansion were also shown by some nonresponding patients.

With regard to this clone: Its specific antigen is unknown. Nothing much larger sits one base from this clone, and base qualities are not available.

From the germline V gene, CDR1 is KGHSH and CDR2 is LQKENI. The CDR3 runs 15 amino acids, cysteine and phenylalanine included. Just the 45-base CDR3 DNA is kept, in frame starting at base 1. Between the V and J ends, shortened by 6 bases and 1 base respectively, the junction contains 15 bases. Genomic DNA was isolated from the sorted cells so that the TCRbeta CDR3 region could be sequenced. The immunoSEQ Assay was used to sequence the TCRbeta CDR3 regions. TCRdb provides this immuneACCESS table in a form limited to in-frame rearrangements. Some clones are lacking; in checked studies, under half of them reflect an unresolved V gene, and why the rest are absent is not known. In this sample the table shows 80,000 to 100,000 clones, around 92% of which occur a single time. The ten largest clonotypes hold roughly 0.53% of the sample. Patients with a history of autoimmune disease or receiving systemic immunosuppression were excluded from the trial. Peripheral blood for TCR sequencing was drawn from every dose cohort at baseline, at cycle 4 day 1 and at cycle 7 day 1. The samples were taken from a phase I, first-in-human, multicenter, open-label dose-escalation trial of ivuxolimab. Adults with locally advanced or metastatic head and neck squamous cell, hepatocellular, melanoma or renal cell carcinoma were enrolled in the trial. Before TCR sequencing, CD4+ T cells and CD8+ T cells were sorted from peripheral blood as separate populations.

The sequences come from CD4+ or CD8+ T cells sorted from blood, collected in a trial of the OX40 agonist ivuxolimab. The sequence was obtained from an adult with an advanced solid tumor such as melanoma, head and neck, liver or kidney cancer. The rearranged segments are TRBV18 and TRBJ1-1; the D segment cannot be called with confidence. Here the CDR3 is given as CASSPRESANTEAFF. The nucleotides are TGTGCCAGCTCCCCTAGAGAGTCGGCGAACACTGAAGCTTTCTTT. With the rest looked up from the reference TRBV18 and TRBJ1-1 genes rather than sequenced, the full variable domain is NAGVMQNPRHLVRRRGQEARLRCSPMKGHSHVYWYRQLPEEGLKFMVYLQKENIIDESGMPKERFSAEFPKEGPSILRIQQVVRGDSAAYFCASSPRESANTEAFFGQGTRLTVV.